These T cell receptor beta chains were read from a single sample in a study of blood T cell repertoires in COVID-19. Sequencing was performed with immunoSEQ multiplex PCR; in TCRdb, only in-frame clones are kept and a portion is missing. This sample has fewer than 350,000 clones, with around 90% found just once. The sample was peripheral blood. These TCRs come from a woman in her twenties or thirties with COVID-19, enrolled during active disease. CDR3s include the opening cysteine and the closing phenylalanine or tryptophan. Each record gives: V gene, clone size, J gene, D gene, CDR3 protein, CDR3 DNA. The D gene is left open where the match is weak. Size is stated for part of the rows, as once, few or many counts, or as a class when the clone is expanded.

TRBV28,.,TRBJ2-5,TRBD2,CASSYGLAGGQETQYF,TGTGCCAGCAGTTATGGGCTAGCGGGAGGTCAAGAGACCCAGTACTTC
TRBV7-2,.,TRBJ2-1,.,CASSLDHSYNEQFF,TGTGCCAGCAGTCTAGACCACTCCTACAATGAGCAGTTCTTC
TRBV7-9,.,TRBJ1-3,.,CASSNQGKAGNTIYF,TGTGCCAGCAGTAATCAGGGGAAGGCTGGAAACACCATATATTTT
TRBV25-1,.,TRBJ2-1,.,CASSAGNEQFF,TGTGCCAGCAGTGCAGGGAATGAGCAGTTCTTC
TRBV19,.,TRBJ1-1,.,CASSIGPGTEAFF,TGTGCCAGTAGTATAGGGCCAGGGACTGAAGCTTTCTTT
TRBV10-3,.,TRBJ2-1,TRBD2,CAISESSRLAGESEQFF,TGTGCCATCAGTGAGTCGTCGCGACTAGCGGGAGAGAGCGAGCAGTTCTTC
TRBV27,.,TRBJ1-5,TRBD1,CASSSQGVNQPQHF,TGTGCCAGCAGTTCGCAGGGGGTAAATCAGCCCCAGCATTTT
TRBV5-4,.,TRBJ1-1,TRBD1,CASSDYRRGQTEAFF,TGTGCCAGCAGCGACTACAGAAGGGGGCAGACTGAAGCTTTCTTT
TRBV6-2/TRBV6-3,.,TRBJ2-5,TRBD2,CASSPPWTSGMVGETQYF,TGTGCCAGCAGTCCACCGTGGACTAGCGGGATGGTCGGGGAGACCCAGTACTTC
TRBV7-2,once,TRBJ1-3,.,CASSLGYPGRGNTIYF,TGTGCCAGCAGCTTAGGATATCCGGGAAGGGGAAACACCATATATTTT
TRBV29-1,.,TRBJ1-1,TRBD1,CSVAGTGWTEAFF,TGCAGCGTAGCCGGGACAGGGTGGACTGAAGCTTTCTTT
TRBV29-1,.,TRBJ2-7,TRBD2,CSGGLAGGEQYF,TGCAGCGGGGGACTAGCGGGAGGCGAGCAGTACTTC
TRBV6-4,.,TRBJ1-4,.,CASSEPGEKLFF,TGTGCCAGCAGTGAACCGGGTGAAAAACTGTTTTTT
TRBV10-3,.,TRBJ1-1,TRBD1,CAIRGTGITEAFF,TGTGCCATCAGGGGGACAGGGATCACTGAAGCTTTCTTT
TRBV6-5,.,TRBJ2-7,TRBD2,CASRPGGQGLSEQYF,TGTGCCAGTCGCCCGGGGGGGCAGGGATTGTCCGAGCAGTACTTC
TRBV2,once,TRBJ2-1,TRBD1,CASRAGGRNEQFF,TGTGCCAGCAGGGCAGGGGGTAGGAATGAGCAGTTCTTC
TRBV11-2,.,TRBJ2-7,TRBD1,CASSLTGQGSYEQYF,TGTGCCAGCAGCTTAACGGGACAGGGATCCTACGAGCAGTACTTC
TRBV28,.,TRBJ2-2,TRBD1,CATRDRGSGELFF,TGTGCCACCCGGGACAGGGGGTCCGGGGAGCTGTTTTTT
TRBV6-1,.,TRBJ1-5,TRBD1,CASSGGQGAGNQPQHF,TGTGCCAGCAGTGGAGGACAGGGTGCGGGCAATCAGCCCCAGCATTTT
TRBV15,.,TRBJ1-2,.,CATSRPDSNYGYTF,TGTGCCACCAGCAGACCTGACAGCAACTATGGCTACACCTTC
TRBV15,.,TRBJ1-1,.,CATSVRRGGPFF,TGTGCCACCAGCGTCCGACGGGGGGGGCCTTTCTTT
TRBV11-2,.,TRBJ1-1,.,CASSLVWNTEAFF,TGTGCCAGCAGCTTAGTATGGAACACTGAAGCTTTCTTT
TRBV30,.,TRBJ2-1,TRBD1,CAWTEGAGWNEQFF,TGTGCCTGGACCGAGGGGGCAGGGTGGAATGAGCAGTTCTTC
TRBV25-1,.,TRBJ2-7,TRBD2,CASTQSSGPFYEQYF,TGTGCCAGCACCCAGAGTAGCGGGCCCTTCTACGAGCAGTACTTC
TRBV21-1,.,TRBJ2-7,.,CASSQTRLTTDSYEQYF,TGTGCCAGCAGCCAAACGCGGCTGACGACAGACTCCTACGAGCAGTACTTC
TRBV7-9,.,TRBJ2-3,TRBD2,CASSSSGVQTDTQYF,TGTGCCAGCAGCTCTAGCGGGGTCCAAACAGATACGCAGTATTTT
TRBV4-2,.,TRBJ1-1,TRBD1,CASSQSQGENTEAFF,TGTGCCAGCAGCCAGTCCCAGGGGGAGAACACTGAAGCTTTCTTT
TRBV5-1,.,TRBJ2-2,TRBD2,CASSSGTINTGELFF,TGCGCCAGCAGCTCCGGGACTATAAACACCGGGGAGCTGTTTTTT
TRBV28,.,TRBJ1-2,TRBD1,CASSPRGQVGGDGYTF,TGTGCCAGCAGTCCCCGGGGACAGGTTGGGGGCGATGGCTACACCTTC
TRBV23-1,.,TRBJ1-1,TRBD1,CASNRAGGMNTEAFF,TGCGCCAGCAACAGGGCAGGGGGCATGAACACTGAAGCTTTCTTT